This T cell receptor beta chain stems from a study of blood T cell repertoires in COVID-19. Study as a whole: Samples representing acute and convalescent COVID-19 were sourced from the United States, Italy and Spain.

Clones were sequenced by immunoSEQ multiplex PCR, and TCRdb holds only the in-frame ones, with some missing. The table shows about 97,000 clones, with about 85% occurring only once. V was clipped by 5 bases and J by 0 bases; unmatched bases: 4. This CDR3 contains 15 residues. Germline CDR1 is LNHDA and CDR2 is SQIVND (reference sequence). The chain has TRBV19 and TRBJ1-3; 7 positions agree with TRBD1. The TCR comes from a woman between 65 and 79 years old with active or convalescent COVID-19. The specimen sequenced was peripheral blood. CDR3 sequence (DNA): TGTGCCAGTAGTGGACAGGAGAGCTCTGGAAACACCATATATTTT. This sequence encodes CASSGQESSGNTIYF.